This T cell receptor (beta chain) stems from a study of response to subunit inactivated influenza vaccine (dated by TCRdb to 2017 to 2018). In terms of the full investigation: Deep quantitative profiling of the T cell receptor repertoire was used in the study to follow responses to a trivalent subunit inactivated influenza vaccine.

As regards this clonotype: Its antigen remains undetermined. The limits of the CDR3 on the DNA are not certain, so only TCRdb's listed CDR3 is given.

Beyond this particular receptor, the publication reports: According to the authors, only a limited number of new T cells may be recruited by each seasonal influenza vaccination.

The library was built by means of RT-PCR. Sequencing instrument: Illumina HiSeq 2500. TCRdb reprocessed the public reads (quality trimming at Q25 with fastp, clone calling with MiXCR) and kept in-frame beta chains. Each CDR3 protein appears once, grouped with its most common genes and DNA. The sample table shows roughly 790,000 distinct CDR3 sequences, and 21% are seen once. Together, the top ten hold about a tenth of the sample. Including cysteine and phenylalanine, the CDR3 has 18 amino acids. Per the germline V gene, SQVTM is the CDR1 and ANQGSEA is the CDR2. The TCR comes from a man aged 50 or older who received an inactivated influenza vaccine. Donor details come from another sample of the same person, matched by shared clones. The material was PBMCs from blood, obtained 5 to 6 days after vaccination. The sequence links TRBV29-1 to TRBJ2-1; TRBD2 was called by the table and not checked on the DNA. The CDR3 corresponds to CSVEGVGGTASLDNEQFF.